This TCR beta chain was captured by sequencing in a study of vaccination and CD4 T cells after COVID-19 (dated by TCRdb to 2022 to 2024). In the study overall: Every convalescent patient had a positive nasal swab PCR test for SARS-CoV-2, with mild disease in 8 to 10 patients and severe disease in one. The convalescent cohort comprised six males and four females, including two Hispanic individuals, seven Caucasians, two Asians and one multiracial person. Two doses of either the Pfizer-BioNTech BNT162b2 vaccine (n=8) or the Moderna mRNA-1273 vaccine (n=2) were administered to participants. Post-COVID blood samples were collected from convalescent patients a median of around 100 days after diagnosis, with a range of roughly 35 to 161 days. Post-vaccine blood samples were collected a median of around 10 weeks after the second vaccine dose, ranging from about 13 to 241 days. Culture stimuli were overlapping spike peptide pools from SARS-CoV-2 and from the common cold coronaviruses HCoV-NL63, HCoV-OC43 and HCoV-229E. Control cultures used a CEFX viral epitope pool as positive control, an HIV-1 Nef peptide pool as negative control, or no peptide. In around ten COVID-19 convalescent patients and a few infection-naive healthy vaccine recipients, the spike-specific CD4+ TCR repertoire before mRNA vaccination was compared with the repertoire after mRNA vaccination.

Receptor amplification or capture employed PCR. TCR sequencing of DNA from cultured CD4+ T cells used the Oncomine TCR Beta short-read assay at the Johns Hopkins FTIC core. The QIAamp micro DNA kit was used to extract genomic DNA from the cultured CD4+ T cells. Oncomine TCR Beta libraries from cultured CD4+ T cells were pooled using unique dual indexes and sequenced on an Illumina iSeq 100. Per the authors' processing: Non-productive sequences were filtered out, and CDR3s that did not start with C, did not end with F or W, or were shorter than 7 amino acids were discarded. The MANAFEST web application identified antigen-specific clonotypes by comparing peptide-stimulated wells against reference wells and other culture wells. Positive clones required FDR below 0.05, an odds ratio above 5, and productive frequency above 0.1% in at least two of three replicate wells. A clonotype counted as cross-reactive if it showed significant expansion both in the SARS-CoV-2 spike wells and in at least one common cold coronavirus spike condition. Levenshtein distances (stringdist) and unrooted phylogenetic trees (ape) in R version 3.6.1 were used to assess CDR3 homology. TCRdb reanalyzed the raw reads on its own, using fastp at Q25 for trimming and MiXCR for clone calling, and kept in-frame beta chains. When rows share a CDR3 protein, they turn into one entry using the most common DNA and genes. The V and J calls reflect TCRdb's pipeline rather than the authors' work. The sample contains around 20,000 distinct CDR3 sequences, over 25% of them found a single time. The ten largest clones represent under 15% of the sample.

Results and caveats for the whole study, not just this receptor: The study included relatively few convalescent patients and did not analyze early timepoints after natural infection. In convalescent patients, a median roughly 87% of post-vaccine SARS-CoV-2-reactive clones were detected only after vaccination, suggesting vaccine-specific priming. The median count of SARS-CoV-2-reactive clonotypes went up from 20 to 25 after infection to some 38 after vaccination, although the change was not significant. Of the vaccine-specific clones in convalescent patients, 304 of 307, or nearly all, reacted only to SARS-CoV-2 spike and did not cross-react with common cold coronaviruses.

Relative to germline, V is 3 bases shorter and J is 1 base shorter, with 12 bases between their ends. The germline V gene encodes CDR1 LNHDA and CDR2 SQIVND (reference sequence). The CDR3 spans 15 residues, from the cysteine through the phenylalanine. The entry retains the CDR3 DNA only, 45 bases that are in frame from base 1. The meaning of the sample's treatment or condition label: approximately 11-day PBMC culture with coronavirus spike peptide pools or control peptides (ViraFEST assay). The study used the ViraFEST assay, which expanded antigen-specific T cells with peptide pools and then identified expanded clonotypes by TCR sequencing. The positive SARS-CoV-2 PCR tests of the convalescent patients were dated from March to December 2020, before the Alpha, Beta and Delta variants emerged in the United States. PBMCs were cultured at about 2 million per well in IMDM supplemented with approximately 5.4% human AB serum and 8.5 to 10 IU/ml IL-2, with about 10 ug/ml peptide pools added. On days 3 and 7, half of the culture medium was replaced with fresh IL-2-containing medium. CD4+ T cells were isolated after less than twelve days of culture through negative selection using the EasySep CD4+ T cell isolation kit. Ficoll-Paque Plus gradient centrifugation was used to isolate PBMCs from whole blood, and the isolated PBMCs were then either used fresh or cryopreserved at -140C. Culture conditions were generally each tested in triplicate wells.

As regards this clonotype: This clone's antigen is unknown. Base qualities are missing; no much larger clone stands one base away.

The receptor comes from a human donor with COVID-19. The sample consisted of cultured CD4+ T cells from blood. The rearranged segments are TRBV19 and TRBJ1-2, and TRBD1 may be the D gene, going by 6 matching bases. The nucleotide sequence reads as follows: TGTGCCAGTAGTATTCAGGGGCGGATTAACTATGGCTACACCTTC. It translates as CASSIQGRINYGYTF. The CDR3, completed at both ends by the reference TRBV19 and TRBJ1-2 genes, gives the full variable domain DGGITQSPKYLFRKEGQNVTLSCEQNLNHDAMYWYRQDPGQGLRLIYYSQIVNDFQKGDIAEGYSVSREKKESFPLTVTSAQKNPTAFYLCASSIQGRINYGYTFGSGTRLTVV.